This T cell receptor beta chain was captured in a study of cytomegalovirus exposure and HLA in healthy donors. Data came from immunoSEQ multiplex PCR; TCRdb stores just in-frame clones and leaves some out. The repertoire consists of fewer than 250,000 clones, with more than 70% occurring once and the leading ten covering more than 1.2%. V was pared by 4 bases and J by 2 bases, with 4 bases of the junction left unmatched. This CDR3 has 15 residues. CDR1 is SGHRS and CDR2 is YFSETQ in the germline V gene. The chain is built from TRBV5-1 and TRBJ2-3; TRBD2 aligns across 10 bases. The material sequenced was PBMCs. The clonotype was recovered from a woman aged 18-30 years in good health and CMV-seronegative. CDR3 protein: CASSRTSGLTDTQYF. CDR3 nucleotide sequence: TGCGCCAGCAGCAGGACTAGCGGCCTCACAGATACGCAGTATTTT.